These 23 T cell receptor beta chains share one sample of origin, sequenced in a study of human T cells and chemical hapten exposure. Described time point: pre-sensitization, week 0. Specified treatment: therapeutic diphenylcyclopropenone sensitization with weekly scalp DPC. TCRdb re-called the RACE reads with MiXCR, one entry per CDR3 protein. The table shows about 270,000 distinct CDR3 sequences, with around 7.7% occurring only once. The sequencing used whole blood, collected in connection with sensitization to the hapten diphenylcyclopropenone (DPC). These receptors originate from a young man with alopecia areata. Some clones in this sample may be carry-over from other donors' samples.

The rearrangement links TRBV12-3 or TRBV12-4 to TRBJ2-1; TRBD2 agrees at 8 bases. The CDR3 is made up of 16 amino acids. Germline trimming cut 1 base from V and 9 bases from J; bases unmatched to any gene: 11. CDR3 sequence: CASSLVRAGGRGEQFF. In DNA, the CDR3 is TGTGCCAGCAGTTTAGTTCGGGCGGGGGGAAGAGGTGAGCAGTTCTTC.

The chain is built from TRBV7-6 and TRBJ2-2, with D unclear. Trimming took off 0 bases at V and 2 bases at J, with 10 bases between the two ends. The CDR3 has 16 residues. The germline V gene has CDR1 SGHVS and CDR2 FNYEAQ. Here the CDR3 DNA reads TGTGCCAGCAGCTTAGCGCTTGGGCCTAACACCGGGGAGCTGTTTTTT. Amino acid sequence: CASSLALGPNTGELFF.

This clonotype has just a few counts. The chain links TRBV12-3 or TRBV12-4 to TRBJ1-2, with TRBD1 as a possible D gene (5 bases). Trimming left V 3 bases short and J 8 bases short, with 10 bases between. This CDR3 contains 12 residues. CDR3 residues: CASSFGRGGYTF. CDR3 sequence (DNA): TGTGCCAGCAGTTTCGGGAGGGGAGGCTACACCTTC.

This clonotype was observed a few times. V usage is TRBV11-1 and J usage is TRBJ2-1; D is undetermined. The V gene's germline CDR1 is SGHAT and CDR2 FQDESV (reference sequence). V was cut by 5 bases and J by 4 bases, with 12 bases left in between. CDR3 length equals 14 residues. The CDR3 loop reads CASSAETDYNEQFF. DNA for the CDR3: TGTGCCAGCAGCGCGGAAACAGATTACAATGAGCAGTTCTTC.

This clonotype was recorded a few times. The rearrangement links TRBV7-9 to TRBJ2-7; D is ambiguous. CDR1 is SEHNR and CDR2 is FQNEAQ in the germline V gene (reference sequence). This CDR3 spans 14 amino acids. The V end was cut by 6 bases, the J end by 0 bases, with 12 bases between. This CDR3 is CASRPGLNSYEQYF. The CDR3 coding sequence is TGTGCCAGCAGGCCGGGCCTTAACTCCTACGAGCAGTACTTC.

This clonotype was observed a handful of times. This chain's CDR3 is CSARDQRGRGNTIYF. For the CDR3, the DNA is TGCAGTGCTAGAGATCAGAGGGGAAGAGGAAACACCATATATTTT. The V and J genes are TRBV20-1 and TRBJ1-3, with D perhaps matching TRBD1 (5 bases). Germline V gene data show CDR1 as DFQATT and CDR2 as SNEGSKA (reference sequence). V lost 0 bases and J lost 4, with 13 bases in between. The CDR3 totals 15 residues.

This clonotype was counted at least ten times. The chain employs TRBV19 and TRBJ2-2; D remains ambiguous. CDR1 and CDR2 (germline): LNHDA, SQIVND (reference sequence). With 5 bases removed from V and 3 bases from J, the gap between germline ends came to 16 bases. The CDR3 contains 16 residues. CDR3 in DNA: TGTGCCAGTAGTCTGATCTTGACGGCCTACACCGGGGAGCTGTTTTTT. This codes for CASSLILTAYTGELFF.

This clonotype was detected ten times or more. This chain connects TRBV11-2 to TRBJ1-3; 7 nucleotides align to TRBD1. The CDR3 totals 15 residues. Germline CDR1 SGHAT, CDR2 FQNNGV. J lost 5 bases, V lost 5 bases, and 9 bases had no gene match. The CDR3 region has the DNA TGTGCCAGCAGCCCCTTTTTGGGACAGCGAAACACCATATATTTT. It codes for CASSPFLGQRNTIYF. Using reference TRBV11-2 and TRBJ1-3 for the parts outside the CDR3, the full variable domain is EAGVAQSPRYKIIEKRQSVAFWCNPISGHATLYWYQQILGQGPKLLIQFQNNGVVDDSQLPKDRFSAERLKGVDSTLKIQPAKLEDSAVYLCASSPFLGQRNTIYFGEGSWLTVV.

Of note for this clonotype: The junction departs from germline at one end; a sequencing error may be responsible. The chain uses TRBV14 and TRBJ2-1; 8 bases map to TRBD1. The CDR3 totals 17 residues. Germline V CDR1 and CDR2: SGHDN, FVKESK. CDR3 loop: CASNQDLGTGLYNEQFF. In DNA, the CDR3 is TGTGCCAGCAACCAAGATCTGGGGACAGGTCTGTACAATGAGCAGTTCTTC.

In this sample, this clonotype turned up once. CDR3 coding DNA: TGTGCCAGCACCCCGGAGAGCGCACTCCACTTT. Protein product: CASTPESALHF. This chain connects TRBV7-9 to TRBJ1-6, with D unclear. This CDR3 region has 11 residues. Germline V lookup: CDR1 SEHNR, CDR2 FQNEAQ (reference sequence). The germline V and J ends were trimmed by 7 bases and 16 bases, with 14 bases remaining between them.

The chain is built from TRBV12-3 or TRBV12-4 and TRBJ1-5; 8 bases are shared with TRBD1. The CDR3 has 16 amino acids. With V trimmed by 6 bases and J by 2 bases, 9 bases remained unmatched. The CDR3 bases are TGTGCCAGCAGGTCAGACAGGGGTGTCGGCAATCAGCCCCAGCATTTT. It is translated as CASRSDRGVGNQPQHF.

The chain carries TRBV7-2 and TRBJ2-3; TRBD2 is a possible D gene (5 bases). The CDR3 has 13 amino acids. Looked up from germline, CDR1 is SGHTA and CDR2 is FQGNSA. With 2 bases removed from V and 5 bases from J, the gap between germline ends came to 8 bases. CDR3 sequence reads: CASSLTEVDTQYF. The CDR3 nucleotides are TGTGCCAGCAGCTTAACGGAGGTAGATACGCAGTATTTT.

This clonotype appeared many times. The J gene is TRBJ2-5, the V gene TRBV4-1, with 8 bases aligning to TRBD2. The ends lost 2 bases at V and 0 bases at J; junction bases unmatched: 8. CDR1 and CDR2 from the germline V gene are MGHRA and YSYEKL. This CDR3 spans 17 amino acids. The CDR3 sequence: CASSQLRLARNQETQYF. In DNA, the CDR3 is TGCGCCAGCAGCCAACTGAGACTAGCGAGAAACCAAGAGACCCAGTACTTC.

The chain has TRBV29-1 and TRBJ2-5; 7 nucleotides align to TRBD1. The CDR3 totals 13 residues. Germline CDR1 reads SQVTM; CDR2 reads ANQGSEA. CDR3 in DNA: TGCGCCGGGGACAGAGTCCACCAAGAGACCCAGTACTTC. This gives the protein CAGDRVHQETQYF. Full variable domain (missing parts from reference TRBV29-1 and TRBJ2-5): SAVISQKPSRDICQRGTSLTIQCQVDSQVTMMFWYRQQPGQSLTLIATANQGSEATYESGFVIDKFPISRPNLTFSTLTVSNMSPEDSSIYLCAGDRVHQETQYFGPGTRLLVL.

The rearrangement links TRBV24-1 to TRBJ2-7; TRBD2 might be the D (5 bases). The CDR3 has 13 residues. Per germline, CDR1 KGHDR and CDR2 SFDVKD. Trimming removed 5 bases at V and 3 bases at J, with 10 bases between. CDR3 coding DNA: TGTGCCACCAGTGCTCACGGGAACTACGAGCAGTACTTC. Translation: CATSAHGNYEQYF.

This sequence joins TRBV3-1 and TRBJ2-5, with TRBD1 matching over 7 bases. The CDR3 extends over 13 amino acids. Per germline, CDR1 LGHDT and CDR2 YNNKEL (reference sequence). J lost 4 bases, V lost 4 bases, and 3 bases had no gene match. CDR3 loop: CASSRRTGETQYF. CDR3 in DNA: TGTGCCAGCAGCCGCAGGACAGGAGAGACCCAGTACTTC.

This clonotype has a handful of counts. The chain recombines TRBV29-1 with TRBJ2-2; a weak D match, TRBD2 (6 bases). Deletions cut 7 bases from V and 3 bases from J, with 12 bases between. CDR3 size: 13 residues. CDR1 is SQVTM and CDR2 is ANQGSEA in the germline V gene. This chain's CDR3 is CSGSGGDTGELFF. CDR3 DNA sequence: TGCAGCGGTTCCGGGGGAGACACCGGGGAGCTGTTTTTT.

This clonotype was observed a handful of times. The CDR3 region has the DNA TGTGCCAGCAGCTCCACGAGGGCCGAGCAGTACGTC. This gives the protein CASSSTRAEQYV. The rearrangement uses TRBV7-9 and TRBJ2-7; possible D gene TRBD2, 5 bases. The CDR3 spans 12 residues. The V gene lost 4 bases and the J gene lost 6 bases, with 10 bases spanning the gap. CDR1 is SEHNR and CDR2 is FQNEAQ in the germline V gene (reference sequence).

The rearrangement links TRBV7-9 to TRBJ1-2; D is undetermined. There are 9 residues in the CDR3. Germline V gene lookup returns CDR1 SEHNR and CDR2 FQNEAQ (reference sequence). The germline V and J ends were trimmed by 5 bases and 10 bases, with 5 bases remaining between them. CDR3 DNA: TGTGCCAGCAGCCTCAACTACACCTTC. This gives the protein CASSLNYTF.

Only a few counts were recorded for this clonotype. The chain is built from TRBV5-5 and TRBJ2-3, with D uncertain. With 4 bases removed from V and 2 bases from J, the gap between germline ends came to 5 bases. CDR1 is SGHKS and CDR2 is YYEKEE in the germline V gene (reference sequence). The CDR3 spans 12 residues. CDR3 sequence reads: CASSNPTDTQYF. DNA of the CDR3: TGTGCCAGCAGCAACCCCACAGATACGCAGTATTTT.

The chain employs TRBV24-1 and TRBJ1-3, with D possibly being TRBD1 (5 bases). V gave up 0 bases and J gave up 2 bases, with 10 bases separating them. The CDR3 is 16 residues long. Germline V CDR1 and CDR2: KGHDR, SFDVKD. The CDR3 DNA sequence: TGTGCCACCAGTGATTTGCTTGGGACCACTGGAAACACCATATATTTT. Its translation: CATSDLLGTTGNTIYF.

V usage is TRBV5-1 and J usage is TRBJ2-3; D possibly matches TRBD1 or TRBD2 (6 bases each). Germline-derived CDR1 and CDR2 are SGHRS and YFSETQ. CDR3 size: 17 residues. V lost 0 bases and J lost 9, with 23 bases in between. The DNA of the CDR3 is TGCGCCAGCAGCTTGGATGTGGGGGGCCTTACGCCCCCGACGCAGTATTTT. It codes for CASSLDVGGLTPPTQYF. Using reference TRBV5-1 and TRBJ2-3 for the parts outside the CDR3, the full variable domain is KAGVTQTPRYLIKTRGQQVTLSCSPISGHRSVSWYQQTPGQGLQFLFEYFSETQRNKGNFPGRFSGRQFSNSRSEMNVSTLELGDSALYLCASSLDVGGLTPPTQYFGPGTRLTVL.

This clonotype was seen a handful of times. The J gene is TRBJ1-1, the V gene TRBV29-1; no clear D gene. V was trimmed by 7 bases and J by 2 bases, leaving 8 bases between them. CDR1 SQVTM and CDR2 ANQGSEA come from the germline V gene. The CDR3 length is 11 residues. In DNA, the CDR3 is TGCAGCGCGAGGCATAACACTGAAGCTTTCTTT. Amino acids: CSARHNTEAFF. The whole variable domain, filled in from reference TRBV29-1 and TRBJ1-1, reads SAVISQKPSRDICQRGTSLTIQCQVDSQVTMMFWYRQQPGQSLTLIATANQGSEATYESGFVIDKFPISRPNLTFSTLTVSNMSPEDSSIYLCSARHNTEAFFGQGTRLTVV.